A selection of T cell receptor beta chains follows, all from one sample in a study of cytomegalovirus exposure and HLA in healthy donors. TCRdb's copy holds only in-frame clones and misses some; the assay was immunoSEQ multiplex PCR. Of 150,000 to 200,000 clones listed, roughly 72% were seen once; the top ten hold less than 2%. Sequenced: PBMCs. The receptors were sampled from a man aged 25 to 45 in good health and CMV-seronegative. Both conserved end residues are part of each CDR3. Fields, in order: D gene, CDR3 length, V gene, J gene, clone size, CDR3 DNA, CDR3 protein. A D gene is named only where the DNA matches it firmly. Size values are once, few and many counts, or a class for expanded clones, and some rows have none.

NA,14,TRBV11-2,TRBJ1-1,once,TGTGCCAGCAGCTTAGTCGGGGGGAACACTGAAGCTTTCTTT,CASSLVGGNTEAFF
TRBD1,15,TRBV5-1,TRBJ2-2,NA,TGCGCCAGCAGCCCCGGGACAGGGTCCACCGGGGAGCTGTTTTTT,CASSPGTGSTGELFF
TRBD2,16,TRBV27,TRBJ2-3,NA,TGTGCCAGCAGTCCTTTGACTAGCGGGACAACAGATACGCAGTATTTT,CASSPLTSGTTDTQYF
NA,11,TRBV29-1,TRBJ2-1,NA,TGCAGCGTTGAACGGAGGTTAGAGCAGTTCTTC,CSVERRLEQFF
TRBD1,15,TRBV27,TRBJ2-1,few,TGTGCCAGCACCCTCGGGACAGGGGGATACAATGAGCAGTTCTTC,CASTLGTGGYNEQFF
NA,14,TRBV7-9,TRBJ1-2,NA,TGTGCCAGCAGGACAGAGTCTGCTAACTATGGCTACACCTTC,CASRTESANYGYTF
TRBD1,17,TRBV5-1,TRBJ1-2,NA,TGCGCCAGCAGCCAGACAGGGGGCGCCCCCTTTAACTATGGCTACACCTTC,CASSQTGGAPFNYGYTF
NA,15,TRBV27,TRBJ2-1,NA,TGTGCCAGCAGTTTAAGGGCCGATACAGGGAATGAGCAGTTCTTC,CASSLRADTGNEQFF
TRBD1,14,TRBV5-1,TRBJ2-5,NA,TGCGCCAGCAGCTTCGGACAGGGATTGGAGACCCAGTACTTC,CASSFGQGLETQYF
NA,14,TRBV27,TRBJ2-7,NA,TGTGCCAGCAGTTTCTTAGCGGAATCCTACGAGCAGTACTTC,CASSFLAESYEQYF
NA,17,TRBV12-5,TRBJ2-7,NA,TGTGCTAGTGGTCCAAAGCTCTTGGCCAGGGGCCCTCACGGGCAGTACTTC,CASGPKLLARGPHGQYF
NA,15,TRBV7-3,TRBJ2-7,NA,TGTGCCAGCAGCTTAGGCCGGGGTCCCTCCTACGAGCAGTACTTC,CASSLGRGPSYEQYF
TRBD1,16,TRBV15,TRBJ2-7,NA,TGTGCCACCAGCAGATCCGGACAGGGAGGATCCTACGAGCAGTACTTC,CATSRSGQGGSYEQYF
NA,14,TRBV7-2,TRBJ2-7,NA,TGTGCCAGTAACCAGGGATCAGGCGCCTACGAGCAGTACTTC,CASNQGSGAYEQYF
NA,12,TRBV28,TRBJ1-2,NA,TGTGCCAGCGCCCCTCAAATCGGTGGCTACACCTTC,CASAPQIGGYTF
NA,14,TRBV6-5,TRBJ2-7,NA,TGTGCCAGCAGTTACACGGGAAGCTCCTACGAGCAGTACTTC,CASSYTGSSYEQYF
NA,14,TRBV9,TRBJ2-1,NA,TGTGCCAGCAGCGTAGGGGCCGCGGGTAATGAGCAGTTCTTC,CASSVGAAGNEQFF
NA,15,TRBV4-1,TRBJ2-5,NA,TGCGCCAGCAGCCAAGTCGGGACACAACAAGAGACCCAGTACTTC,CASSQVGTQQETQYF
NA,12,TRBV6-1,TRBJ1-1,NA,TGTGCCAGCAGCGCTAGGAAGACTGAAGCTTTCTTT,CASSARKTEAFF
TRBD2,16,TRBV6-4,TRBJ2-1,NA,TGTGCCAACGGGACTAGCGAAATCCTTTCCTACAATGAGCAGTTCTTC,CANGTSEILSYNEQFF
NA,13,TRBV7-9,TRBJ2-7,few,TGTGCCACCAGATCGGAGACTTCCTACGAGCAGTACTTC,CATRSETSYEQYF
TRBD1,15,TRBV5-1,TRBJ2-5,NA,TGCGCCAGCAGCTACGATACAGGGGGTGCAGAGACCCAGTACTTC,CASSYDTGGAETQYF
NA,16,TRBV21-1,TRBJ2-3,NA,TGTGCCAGCAGCCCCCGGGCAGGGATAAGCACAGATACGCAGTATTTT,CASSPRAGISTDTQYF
NA,14,TRBV19,TRBJ1-1,NA,TGTGCCAGTAGCTTGTCCGGGACAACACTCCAAGCTTTCTTT,CASSLSGTTLQAFF
NA,14,TRBV5-1,TRBJ1-4,once,TGCGCCAGCAGCACGGGGGGGGACGGCGAAAAACTGTTTTTT,CASSTGGDGEKLFF
NA,17,TRBV28,TRBJ2-5,NA,TGTGCCAGCAGTTTTATTGGTTGGAGACGAGATAAAGAGACCCAGTACTTC,CASSFIGWRRDKETQYF
NA,14,TRBV18,TRBJ2-7,NA,TGTGCCAGCTCATATTCCGCCCCCCCCGGCGAGCAGTACTTC,CASSYSAPPGEQYF
NA,13,TRBV10-3,TRBJ1-2,few,TGTGCCATCAGTGAGTCGACAGTATTAAGCTACACCTTC,CAISESTVLSYTF
TRBD1,15,TRBV5-4,TRBJ1-1,NA,TGTGCCAGCAGCTCGATGACAGGGTGGAACACTGAAGCTTTCTTT,CASSSMTGWNTEAFF
NA,14,TRBV5-6,TRBJ2-7,NA,TGTGCCAGCAGCTCCGGATACTACTCCTACGAGCAGTACTTC,CASSSGYYSYEQYF
NA,12,TRBV28,TRBJ2-5,NA,TGTGCCAGCAGTTCAGGGGCCGAGACCCAGTACTTC,CASSSGAETQYF